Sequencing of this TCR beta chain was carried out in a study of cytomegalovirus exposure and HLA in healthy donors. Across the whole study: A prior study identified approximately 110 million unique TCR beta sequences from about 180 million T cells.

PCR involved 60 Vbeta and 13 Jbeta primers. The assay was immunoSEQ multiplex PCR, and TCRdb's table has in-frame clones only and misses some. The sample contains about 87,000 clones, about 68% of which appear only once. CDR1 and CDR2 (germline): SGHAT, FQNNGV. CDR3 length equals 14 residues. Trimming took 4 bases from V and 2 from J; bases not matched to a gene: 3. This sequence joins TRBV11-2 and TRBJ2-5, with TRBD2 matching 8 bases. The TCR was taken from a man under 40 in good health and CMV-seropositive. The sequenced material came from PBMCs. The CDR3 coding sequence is TGTGCCAGCAGCTACCGGGGGGGGCAAGAGACCCAGTACTTC. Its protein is CASSYRGGQETQYF.